The subject of this entry is one T cell receptor beta chain. Its antigen is as yet unknown. The sample belongs to a study of cytomegalovirus exposure and HLA in healthy donors. Study-level background: Of roughly 360 genotyped donors, 81% grouped in the Caucasian-associated ancestry cluster. The study's findings and limits: An analysis was carried out at a later point. It showed that HLA-associated TCR beta chains were more clonally expanded than equally common non-associated chains.

Trimming removed 1 base from V and 0 bases from J, with 13 bases in between. The CDR3 consists of 16 residues. Germline V gene data show CDR1 as SGHAT and CDR2 as FQNNGV. Primers included in the PCR were 60 Vbeta and 13 Jbeta primers. Measured with immunoSEQ multiplex PCR; TCRdb has only the in-frame clones, and not every one. The sample totals 150,000 or so clones. This clonotype was obtained from a woman between 35 and 50 years old in good health and CMV-seropositive. The sample comprised PBMCs. V gene TRBV11-2 combines with J gene TRBJ2-7; a possible D gene is TRBD1 (6 bases). Here the CDR3 DNA reads TGTGCCAGCAGCTTAGTTGTGGGGGCCAGCTCCTACGAGCAGTACTTC. It translates to CASSLVVGASSYEQYF.